The next 25 T cell receptor beta chains were all read from a single sample in a study of blood T cell repertoires in COVID-19. Sequencing used immunoSEQ multiplex PCR; TCRdb keeps in-frame clones, though not all of them. The table shows some 85,000 clones, with roughly four fifths occurring only once. The sequenced sample was peripheral blood. Receptors were obtained from a woman older than 75 with active or convalescent COVID-19.

This clone has just one count. V and J are TRBV19 and TRBJ1-5; D possibly corresponds to TRBD1 (5 bases). The CDR3 spans 15 residues. The germline V gene encodes CDR1 LNHDA and CDR2 SQIVND (reference sequence). V lost 5 bases to trimming and J lost 5 bases, with 16 bases between them. This chain's CDR3 is CASSRSGERHQPQHF. As DNA, the CDR3 is TGTGCCAGTAGTCGGTCGGGGGAACGCCATCAGCCCCAGCATTTT.

V usage is TRBV18 and J usage is TRBJ1-1; tentatively, D is TRBD1 (5 bases). Germline CDR1 is KGHSH and CDR2 is LQKENI. V dropped 6 bases and J dropped 4 bases, with 12 bases sitting between them. This CDR3 comprises 13 residues. In DNA, the CDR3 is TGTGCCAGCTCTTTGTCGGGGGGCACTGAAGCTTTCTTT. Translated, it gives CASSLSGGTEAFF.

This chain uses TRBV19 with TRBJ2-1, with 8 nucleotides matching TRBD1. J was trimmed by 7 bases and V by 5 bases; bases with no gene match: 7. CDR3 length equals 14 residues. Germline V gene lookup returns CDR1 LNHDA and CDR2 SQIVND (reference sequence). CDR3 DNA sequence: TGTGCCAGTAGTTATCAGGGGGCATGGAATGAGCAGTTCTTC. Its translation: CASSYQGAWNEQFF.

The chain carries TRBV7-9 and TRBJ1-1; possible D gene TRBD1, 6 bases. Looked up from germline, CDR1 is SEHNR and CDR2 is FQNEAQ (reference sequence). The CDR3 extends over 14 amino acids. The V gene lost 3 bases and the J gene lost 0 bases, with 8 bases spanning the gap. The CDR3 here is CASSLGAMNTEAFF. Here the CDR3 DNA reads TGTGCCAGCAGCTTGGGGGCCATGAACACTGAAGCTTTCTTT.

The chain links TRBV6-2 or TRBV6-3 to TRBJ2-3; unclear D gene. Trimming stripped 3 bases from V and 6 bases from J, with 4 bases between. Germline assignment: CDR1 MNHEY and CDR2 SVGEGT. This CDR3 comprises 11 residues. In nucleotides, the CDR3 is TGTGCCAGCAGTTATCCGGATACGCAGTATTTT. It encodes CASSYPDTQYF.

This sequence joins TRBV6-1 and TRBJ1-4, with 9 bases fitting TRBD1. Germline CDR1 MNHNS, CDR2 SASEGT. Trimming removed 1 base from V and 8 bases from J; junction bases left unmatched: 8. The CDR3 spans 16 residues. This CDR3 reads CASSEGFGTGTEKLFF. DNA of the CDR3: TGTGCCAGCAGTGAAGGGTTCGGGACAGGGACCGAAAAACTGTTTTTT.

V usage is TRBV18 and J usage is TRBJ1-6; D not resolved. Per the germline V gene, CDR1 is KGHSH and CDR2 is LQKENI. Trimming removed 5 bases from V and 7 bases from J, with 12 bases in between. This CDR3 region has 14 residues. The CDR3 loop reads CASSVAQENSPLHF. CDR3 nucleotide sequence: TGTGCCAGCTCAGTAGCGCAGGAGAATTCACCCCTCCACTTT.

The chain is built from TRBV4-3 and TRBJ1-6; perhaps TRBD1 as D (6 bases). This CDR3 comprises 15 residues. The germline V gene has CDR1 LGHNA and CDR2 YSLEER. Trimming took off 0 bases at V and 10 bases at J, with 13 bases between the two ends. CDR3 nucleotide sequence: TGCGCCAGCAGCCAAGAAACGGACAGTTACTCACCCCTCCACTTT. It specifies CASSQETDSYSPLHF.

The V call is TRBV5-1, the J call TRBJ2-1, with D perhaps matching TRBD1 (6 bases). CDR3 length equals 15 residues. The V end was cut by 3 bases, the J end by 6 bases, with 16 bases between. The V gene's germline CDR1 is SGHRS and CDR2 YFSETQ. In DNA form, the CDR3 reads TGCGCCAGCAGCTGGTCAGTGGGGGCCCTCAATGAGCAGTTCTTC. This sequence encodes CASSWSVGALNEQFF.

This clone is a singleton in its sample. The chain joins TRBV5-4 to TRBJ2-7; 9 bases agree with TRBD1. The CDR3 runs to 15 residues. The junction had 1 base not matched to a gene; V was cut back by 0 bases and J by 0 bases. Germline lookup yields CDR1 SGHNT and CDR2 YYREEE (reference sequence). CDR3 amino acids: CASSLGQGVSYEQYF. The CDR3 nucleotides read TGTGCCAGCAGCTTGGGACAGGGGGTCTCCTACGAGCAGTACTTC. Full variable domain (remainder filled in from reference TRBV5-4 and TRBJ2-7): ETGVTQSPTHLIKTRGQQVTLRCSSQSGHNTVSWYQQALGQGPQFIFQYYREEENGRGNFPPRFSGLQFPNYSSELNVNALELDDSALYLCASSLGQGVSYEQYFGPGTRLTVT.

The rearrangement joins TRBV2 to TRBJ1-1, with D perhaps TRBD1 (6 bases). Trimming stripped 8 bases from V and 1 base from J, with 17 bases between. The germline gives CDR1 SNHLY, CDR2 FYNNEI. The CDR3 length is 15 residues. For the CDR3, the DNA is TGTGCCAGCTACTTTCGCAGGGGAAGGAACACTGAAGCTTTCTTT. It specifies CASYFRRGRNTEAFF.

The V and J genes are TRBV7-2 and TRBJ2-3; 8 bases fit TRBD1. V was pared by 4 bases and J by 11 bases, with 8 bases of the junction left unmatched. Germline V lookup: CDR1 SGHTA, CDR2 FQGNSA. This CDR3 region has 13 residues. The CDR3 loop is CASSYGGDRRQYF. Written as DNA, the CDR3 is TGTGCCAGCAGCTACGGCGGGGACAGGAGGCAGTATTTT.

The gene calls are TRBV2 and TRBJ2-1; 10 nucleotides line up with TRBD1. This CDR3 has 15 amino acids. J gave up 6 bases and V 7 bases, and 9 bases lay outside the gene matches. Germline V gene sequence: CDR1 SNHLY, CDR2 FYNNEI. Here the CDR3 DNA reads TGTGCCAGCATCAACCGGGACAGGGGTGGCAATGAGCAGTTCTTC. Translated: CASINRDRGGNEQFF. Drawing the rest from reference TRBV2 and TRBJ2-1, the complete variable domain is EPEVTQTPSHQVTQMGQEVILRCVPISNHLYFYWYRQILGQKVEFLVSFYNNEISEKSEIFDDQFSVERPDGSNFTLKIRSTKLEDSAMYFCASINRDRGGNEQFFGPGTRLTVL.

The V gene is TRBV4-3, the J gene TRBJ2-1, with D uncertain. Between the trimmed V and J ends, which lost 2 bases and 0 bases, there was a span of 8 bases. This CDR3 contains 15 residues. Germline assignment: CDR1 LGHNA and CDR2 YSLEER. The CDR3 loop is CASSQSPSSYNEQFF. The CDR3 DNA reads as TGCGCCAGCAGCCAATCCCCTAGCTCCTACAATGAGCAGTTCTTC.

The rearrangement joins TRBV29-1 to TRBJ2-1; 10 positions match TRBD2. Germline V gene sequence: CDR1 SQVTM, CDR2 ANQGSEA. This CDR3 is 13 amino acids long. V lost 4 bases to trimming and J lost 9 bases; unmatched junction nucleotides: 6. The CDR3: CSVAASGGTEQFF. The CDR3 DNA sequence: TGCAGCGTTGCTGCTAGCGGGGGCACTGAGCAGTTCTTC.

This chain links TRBV6-2 or TRBV6-3 with TRBJ2-3, with 10 bases aligning to TRBD2. The CDR3 contains 18 residues. CDR1 MNHEY and CDR2 SVGEGT come from the germline V gene. V shed 5 bases and J 3 bases; nucleotides not matched to a gene: 14. The CDR3: CASSTGQLAGEGTDTQYF. CDR3 nucleotide sequence: TGTGCCAGCAGTACCGGCCAGCTAGCGGGGGAAGGGACAGATACGCAGTATTTT.

V gene TRBV7-2 combines with J gene TRBJ1-2; D is unclear. Trimming left V 4 bases short and J 7 bases short, with 7 bases between. The CDR3 is 11 amino acids. Germline CDR1 is SGHTA and CDR2 is FQGNSA. The CDR3 DNA reads as TGTGCCAGCAGCTCAGTTGGTGGCTACACCTTC. This encodes CASSSVGGYTF.

This clone occurred once. This sequence joins TRBV30 and TRBJ2-6; D is unclear. V lost 0 bases and J lost 8, with 11 bases in between. In germline, CDR1 is GTSNPN, CDR2 SVGIG (reference sequence). The CDR3 runs to 14 residues. The CDR3 bases are TGTGCCTGGAGTGTCGCGGAGACGACCAACGTCCTGACTTTC. This translates into CAWSVAETTNVLTF. The complete variable domain, with remaining parts taken from reference TRBV30 and TRBJ2-6, reads SQTIHQWPATLVQPVGSPLSLECTVEGTSNPNLYWYRQAAGRGLQLLFYSVGIGQISSEVPQNLSASRPQDRQFILSSKKLLLSDSGFYLCAWSVAETTNVLTFGAGSRLTVL.

The chain combines TRBV5-8 with TRBJ1-2, with D possibly TRBD1 on 5 matching bases. In germline, CDR1 is SGHTS, CDR2 YDEGEE. Trimming stripped 3 bases from V and 4 bases from J, with 7 bases between. The CDR3 length is 12 residues. CDR3 bases: TGTGCCAGCAGCTCAGACAGCTATGGCTACACCTTC. Protein product: CASSSDSYGYTF.

The V call is TRBV19, the J call TRBJ1-1; maybe TRBD1 (6 bases). Per the germline V gene, CDR1 is LNHDA and CDR2 is SQIVND (reference sequence). Deletions cut 5 bases from V and 0 bases from J, with 13 bases between. The CDR3 has 15 residues. CDR3 protein: CASSVRQVLNTEAFF. The CDR3 DNA reads as TGTGCCAGTAGTGTCCGACAGGTCTTGAACACTGAAGCTTTCTTT.

The J gene is TRBJ1-2, the V gene TRBV9; 10 bases agree with TRBD1. This CDR3 region has 14 residues. With 3 bases clipped from V and 13 bases from J, the junction kept 12 bases outside the gene matches. Germline-derived CDR1 and CDR2 are SGDLS and YYNGEE. This chain's CDR3 is CASSGSGTGELSTF. CDR3 sequence (DNA): TGTGCCAGCAGCGGCTCCGGGACAGGGGAATTATCCACCTTC.

The gene calls are TRBV28 and TRBJ2-5; no definite D call. The CDR3 totals 13 residues. Germline values: CDR1 MDHEN, CDR2 SYDVKM. V lost 5 bases and J 1 base, leaving 8 bases between the germline ends. The CDR3 DNA follows: TGTGCCAGCAGTCCCGGTGTCCAAGAGACCCAGTACTTC. Protein: CASSPGVQETQYF.

This chain joins TRBV6-5 and TRBJ2-5, with 10 nucleotides matching TRBD2. CDR1 and CDR2 from the germline V gene are MNHEY and SVGAGI. This CDR3 is built from 16 residues. With V trimmed by 0 bases and J by 5 bases, 6 bases remained unmatched. The CDR3 DNA reads TGTGCCAGCAGTTACTCGATTCTAGCGGGGGTGGAGACCCAGTACTTC. Its translation is CASSYSILAGVETQYF.

This rearrangement joins TRBV7-3 to TRBJ2-2, with 10 bases identical to TRBD2. The ends lost 5 bases at V and 9 bases at J; junction bases unmatched: 6. This CDR3 comprises 14 residues. Germline V gene data show CDR1 as SGHTA and CDR2 as FQGTGA. CDR3 region: CASSQRGGPWELFF. CDR3 DNA sequence: TGTGCCAGCAGCCAGCGGGGGGGACCATGGGAGCTGTTTTTT.

A few counts support this clone. V gene TRBV19 combines with J gene TRBJ2-1, with 8 positions matching TRBD2. The germline gives CDR1 LNHDA, CDR2 SQIVND (reference sequence). There are 13 residues in the CDR3. The V segment lost 9 bases and the J segment 5 bases; nucleotides outside the gene matches: 6. The DNA for the CDR3 is TGTGCCAGCGGGGGGGGCCAGGACAATGAGCAGTTCTTC. It translates to CASGGGQDNEQFF.